The 17 T cell receptor beta chains listed next were all sequenced from one sample in a study of identical twins' blood T cells (dated by TCRdb to 2013 to 2014). Preparation of the library involved 5' RACE. The data were produced on an Illumina Genome Analyzer IIx. The raw public reads went through TCRdb reprocessing: fastp at Q25, MiXCR clone calling, in-frame beta chains kept. Each entry merges the rows of one CDR3 protein and shows their most common DNA and genes. This sample has a few hundred thousand distinct CDR3 sequences in its table, and about 28% of those were observed once. The leading ten clones occupy around 5.6% of the sample. Sequenced input: PBMCs. Source of these receptors: a woman aged 18-50 years in good health.

On this clonotype itself: A much larger clone lies a single base off, so this may be a read error. This CDR3 fails to terminate in the conserved phenylalanine or tryptophan, so it likely reflects a read error. The chain employs TRBV29-1 and TRBJ1-2, with D tentatively TRBD1 (5 bases). Deletions cut 4 bases from V and 4 bases from J, with 10 bases between. This CDR3 has 12 amino acids. The germline gives CDR1 SQVTM, CDR2 ANQGSEA. The chain's CDR3 is CSVGDSFYGYTL. DNA of the CDR3: TGCAGCGTTGGAGACAGCTTCTATGGCTACACCCTC.

This clonotype was observed a handful of times. The chain employs TRBV9 and TRBJ2-1; the D gene is possibly TRBD1 (6 bases). Trimming pared 3 bases from V and 0 bases from J, leaving 10 bases between. CDR1 SGDLS and CDR2 YYNGEE come from the germline V gene. CDR3 length: 15 amino acids. CDR3 residues: CASSARDNSYNEQFF. The DNA for the CDR3 is TGTGCCAGCAGCGCCCGGGACAACTCCTACAATGAGCAGTTCTTC.

The chain joins TRBV19 to TRBJ1-6; possible D gene TRBD1, 6 bases. Germline V gene lookup returns CDR1 LNHDA and CDR2 SQIVND (reference sequence). V was pared by 4 bases and J by 7 bases, with 14 bases between. This CDR3 is built from 15 residues. The CDR3 loop is CASSTQGVWNSPLHF. The CDR3 bases are TGTGCCAGTAGTACACAGGGCGTATGGAATTCACCCCTCCACTTT. Based on the CDR3 plus reference TRBV19 and TRBJ1-6, the full variable domain is DGGITQSPKYLFRKEGQNVTLSCEQNLNHDAMYWYRQDPGQGLRLIYYSQIVNDFQKGDIAEGYSVSREKKESFPLTVTSAQKNPTAFYLCASSTQGVWNSPLHFGNGTRLTVT.

The rearrangement links TRBV2 to TRBJ1-2, with 8 positions matching TRBD1. The trim removed 8 bases at V and 2 bases at J, leaving 1 base unmatched. This CDR3 is built from 12 residues. Germline V gene sequence: CDR1 SNHLY, CDR2 FYNNEI. The CDR3 is CASWDRNYGYTF. The CDR3, as DNA: TGTGCCAGCTGGGACAGGAACTATGGCTACACCTTC. Together with reference TRBV2 and TRBJ1-2, the CDR3 gives the full variable domain: EPEVTQTPSHQVTQMGQEVILRCVPISNHLYFYWYRQILGQKVEFLVSFYNNEISEKSEIFDDQFSVERPDGSNFTLKIRSTKLEDSAMYFCASWDRNYGYTFGSGTRLTVV.

The sample holds many counts of this clonotype. This rearrangement joins TRBV20-1 to TRBJ2-3; 7 nucleotides agree with TRBD2. Trimming took 5 bases from V and 2 from J; bases not matched to a gene: 10. This CDR3 contains 15 residues. The germline V gene has CDR1 DFQATT and CDR2 SNEGSKA (reference sequence). In DNA, the CDR3 is TGCAGTGCTCGTCGGCTAGCGGAGTACACAGATACGCAGTATTTT. Its protein is CSARRLAEYTDTQYF.

This clonotype was detected only a few times. The V and J genes are TRBV25-1 and TRBJ1-1, with 8 bases matching TRBD1. This CDR3 has 13 amino acids. After removal of 7 bases from V and 10 bases from J, the junction contained 11 bases not matched to a gene. CDR1 and CDR2 from the germline V gene are MGHDK and SYGVNS. The CDR3 spells CASNPPGGRAAFF. Here the CDR3 DNA reads TGTGCCAGCAATCCGCCAGGGGGCCGGGCAGCTTTCTTT.

To note about this clonotype: This is likely a read error, given that the CDR3 carries no conserved phenylalanine or tryptophan at its end. The V call is TRBV6-6, the J call TRBJ1-2; the D is unclear. V was pared by 5 bases and J by 5 bases, with 6 bases between. The length of the CDR3 is 11 residues. From germline, CDR1 is MNHNY and CDR2 SVGAGI (reference sequence). The CDR3 loop is CASSLKYGYTL. The CDR3 DNA sequence: TGTGCCAGCAGTCTCAAGTATGGCTACACCCTC.

V and J are TRBV7-9 and TRBJ1-1; the D gene is possibly TRBD1 (5 bases). This CDR3 has 14 residues. V was pared by 1 base and J by 3 bases, with 9 bases between. Germline-derived CDR1 and CDR2 are SEHNR and FQNEAQ (reference sequence). The CDR3 reads CASSLVLGDTEAFF. The CDR3 DNA reads TGTGCCAGCAGCTTAGTTCTGGGGGACACTGAAGCTTTCTTT.

The chain combines TRBV19 with TRBJ1-5, with 8 bases that match TRBD1. The ends lost 6 bases at V and 3 bases at J; junction bases unmatched: 4. The CDR3 extends over 14 amino acids. Germline CDR1 and CDR2: LNHDA and SQIVND (reference sequence). The CDR3 DNA reads TGTGCCAGTAGGGACAGGGTCTTCAATCAGCCCCAGCATTTT. Translation: CASRDRVFNQPQHF. Filled out from reference TRBV19 and TRBJ1-5, the complete variable domain reads DGGITQSPKYLFRKEGQNVTLSCEQNLNHDAMYWYRQDPGQGLRLIYYSQIVNDFQKGDIAEGYSVSREKKESFPLTVTSAQKNPTAFYLCASRDRVFNQPQHFGDGTRLSIL.

V and J are TRBV29-1 and TRBJ2-1; maybe TRBD2 (6 bases). Trimming left V 5 bases short and J 0 bases short, with 11 bases between. The CDR3 extends over 14 amino acids. In germline, CDR1 is SQVTM, CDR2 ANQGSEA. The CDR3: CSVRRGSSYNEQFF. The CDR3 bases are TGCAGCGTTAGGCGGGGCAGCTCCTACAATGAGCAGTTCTTC.

The chain links TRBV3-1 to TRBJ2-2, with a weak D call TRBD2 (5 bases). The CDR3 covers 14 residues. Germline V gene data show CDR1 as LGHDT and CDR2 as YNNKEL (reference sequence). The V end was cut by 0 bases, the J end by 4 bases, with 6 bases between. The CDR3, as DNA: TGTGCCAGCAGCCAAGAGGCGGGCACCGGGGAGCTGTTTTTT. Translation: CASSQEAGTGELFF. The variable domain in full, completed from reference TRBV3-1 and TRBJ2-2, reads DTAVSQTPKYLVTQMGNDKSIKCEQNLGHDTMYWYKQDSKKFLKIMFSYNNKELIINETVPNRFSPKSPDKAHLNLHINSLELGDSAVYFCASSQEAGTGELFFGEGSRLTVL.

CDR3 nucleotides: TGCAGCGCCCAGTGGGGTAGCTCTGGAAACACCATATATTTT. It codes for CSAQWGSSGNTIYF. The J gene is TRBJ1-3, the V gene TRBV29-1; no firm D call. Trimming stripped 7 bases from V and 0 bases from J, with 13 bases between. The V gene's germline CDR1 is SQVTM and CDR2 ANQGSEA. The CDR3 length is 14 residues.

As regards this clonotype: The junction does not match germline at one end; this may be a read error. This chain uses TRBV7-6 with TRBJ2-1, with D uncertain. The CDR3 sequence is 17 residues long. Germline V gene data show CDR1 as SGHVS and CDR2 as FNYEAQ. The CDR3 reads CASSFRFVTVSGDEQFF. The CDR3 nucleotides read TGTGCCAGCAGCTTTCGTTTCGTGACTGTCTCTGGTGATGAGCAATTCTTC.

This chain joins TRBV19 and TRBJ1-6; no clear D. Germline CDR1 reads LNHDA; CDR2 reads SQIVND (reference sequence). The CDR3 length is 14 residues. V lost 5 bases and J lost 6, with 11 bases in between. The CDR3 is CASSLRPTNSPLHF. The CDR3 nucleotides read TGTGCCAGTAGTCTGAGGCCGACTAATTCACCCCTCCACTTT.

This rearrangement joins TRBV10-3 to TRBJ1-2; D not certain. The CDR3 spans 18 residues. CDR1 ENHRY and CDR2 SYGVKD come from the germline V gene. Between the trimmed V and J ends, which lost 0 bases and 6 bases, there was a span of 23 bases. The CDR3: CAISESTRGGVGSDGYTF. The DNA of the CDR3 is TGTGCCATCAGTGAGTCGACTCGCGGTGGGGTGGGATCGGATGGCTACACCTTC.

This clonotype was recorded a few times. The chain employs TRBV6-5 and TRBJ2-1; D is unclear. This CDR3 region has 14 residues. CDR1 MNHEY and CDR2 SVGAGI come from the germline V gene. Trimming took 7 bases from V and 0 from J, leaving 10 bases between them. CDR3: CASTGKFSYNEQFF. CDR3 coding DNA: TGTGCCAGCACTGGAAAGTTCTCCTACAATGAGCAGTTCTTC.

The V and J genes are TRBV20-1 and TRBJ1-1; maybe TRBD1 (6 bases). Per the germline V gene, CDR1 is DFQATT and CDR2 is SNEGSKA (reference sequence). The CDR3 is made up of 14 amino acids. Trimming took off 6 bases at V and 0 bases at J, with 14 bases between the two ends. In DNA form, the CDR3 reads TGCAGTGCAAAACCGGGACAAATGAACACTGAAGCTTTCTTT. It translates to CSAKPGQMNTEAFF.